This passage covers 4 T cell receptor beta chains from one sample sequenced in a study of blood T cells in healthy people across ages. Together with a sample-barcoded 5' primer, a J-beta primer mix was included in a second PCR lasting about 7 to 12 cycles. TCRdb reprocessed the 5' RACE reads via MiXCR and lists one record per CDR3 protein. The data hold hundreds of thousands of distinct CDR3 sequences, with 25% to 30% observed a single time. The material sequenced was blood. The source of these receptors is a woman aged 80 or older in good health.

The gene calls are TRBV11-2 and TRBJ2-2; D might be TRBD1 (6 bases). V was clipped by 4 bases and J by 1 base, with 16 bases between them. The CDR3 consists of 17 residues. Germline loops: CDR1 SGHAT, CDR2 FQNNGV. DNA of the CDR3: TGTGCCAGCAGCTCCTTTGCCGGGACAAGGAACACCGGGGAGCTGTTTTTT. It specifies CASSSFAGTRNTGELFF. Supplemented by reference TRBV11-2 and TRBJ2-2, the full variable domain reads EAGVAQSPRYKIIEKRQSVAFWCNPISGHATLYWYQQILGQGPKLLIQFQNNGVVDDSQLPKDRFSAERLKGVDSTLKIQPAKLEDSAVYLCASSSFAGTRNTGELFFGEGSRLTVL.

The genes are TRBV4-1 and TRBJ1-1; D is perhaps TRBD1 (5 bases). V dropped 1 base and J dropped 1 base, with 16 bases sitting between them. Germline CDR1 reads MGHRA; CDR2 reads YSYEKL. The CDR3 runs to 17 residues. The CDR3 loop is CASSQVRGGKRNTEAFF. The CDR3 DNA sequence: TGCGCCAGCAGCCAAGTGAGGGGCGGGAAGAGGAACACTGAAGCTTTCTTT.

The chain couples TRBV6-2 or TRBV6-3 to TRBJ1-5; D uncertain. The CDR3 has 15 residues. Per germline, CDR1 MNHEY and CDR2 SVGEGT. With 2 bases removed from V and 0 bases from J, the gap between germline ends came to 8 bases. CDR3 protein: CASSYPVDSNQPQHF. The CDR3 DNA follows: TGTGCCAGCAGTTACCCGGTGGATAGCAATCAGCCCCAGCATTTT.

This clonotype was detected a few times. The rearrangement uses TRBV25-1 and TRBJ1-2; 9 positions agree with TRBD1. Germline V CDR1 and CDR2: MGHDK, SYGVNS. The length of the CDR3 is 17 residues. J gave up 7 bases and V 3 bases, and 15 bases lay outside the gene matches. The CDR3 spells CASSERGETGGTFGYTF. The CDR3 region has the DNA TGTGCCAGCAGTGAGCGGGGGGAGACAGGGGGGACCTTTGGCTACACCTTC.